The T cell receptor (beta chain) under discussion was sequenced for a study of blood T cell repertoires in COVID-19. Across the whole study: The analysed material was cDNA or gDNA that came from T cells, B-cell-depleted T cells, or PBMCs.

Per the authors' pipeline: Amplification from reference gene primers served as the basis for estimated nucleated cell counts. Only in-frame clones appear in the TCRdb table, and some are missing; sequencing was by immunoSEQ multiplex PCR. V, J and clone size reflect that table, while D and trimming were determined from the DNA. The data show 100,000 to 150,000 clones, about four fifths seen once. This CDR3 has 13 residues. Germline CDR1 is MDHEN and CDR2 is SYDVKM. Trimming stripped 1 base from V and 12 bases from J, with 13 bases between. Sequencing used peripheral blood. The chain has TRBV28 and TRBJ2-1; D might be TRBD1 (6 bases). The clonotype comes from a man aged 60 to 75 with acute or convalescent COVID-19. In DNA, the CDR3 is TGTGCCAGCAGTTTATCGGCAGGGGTGGTGCAGTTCTTC. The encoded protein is CASSLSAGVVQFF. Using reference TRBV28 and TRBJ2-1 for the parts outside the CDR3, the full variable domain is DVKVTQSSRYLVKRTGEKVFLECVQDMDHENMFWYRQDPGLGLRLIYFSYDVKMKEKGDIPEGYSVSREKKERFSLILESASTNQTSMYLCASSLSAGVVQFFGPGTRLTVL.